These 9 T cell receptor beta chains came from one sample sequenced in a study of T cell responses to AZD1222 COVID-19 vaccine (dated by TCRdb to about 2021). The protocol used for the library was the immunoSEQ multiplex PCR assay. Here the immuneACCESS table is served through TCRdb, limited to in-frame sequences with V and J called. Missing clones are a known gap in these copies; in checked studies unresolved V genes cover under half, and the rest lacks a known reason. Within this sample are around 170,000 clones, with roughly 91% of them counted one time only. The leading ten clones occupy 0.99% of the sample. Interpreted using the paper, the time point label stands for: baseline before first vaccination. Sequencing used peripheral blood, obtained on day 0 of AZD1222 vaccination. These receptors were obtained from an adult in good health.

The chain has TRBV7-2 and TRBJ2-5, with 11 bases that match TRBD2. There are 16 residues in the CDR3. CDR1 and CDR2 from the germline V gene are SGHTA and FQGNSA. The V gene end was trimmed by 2 bases and the J gene end by 2 bases; junction bases not matched to a gene: 4. CDR3 amino acids: CASSLRSGGVQETQYF. The CDR3 nucleotides are TGTGCCAGCAGCTTACGTAGCGGGGGGGTTCAAGAGACCCAGTACTTC.

V gene TRBV11-1 combines with J gene TRBJ2-3; the match to TRBD2 covers 7 bases. Germline values: CDR1 SGHAT, CDR2 FQDESV (reference sequence). This CDR3 comprises 14 residues. V lost 2 bases, J lost 4 bases, and 3 bases stayed unmatched. In DNA form, the CDR3 reads TGTGCCAGCAGCTTAAGGGAGGGTTCAGATACGCAGTATTTT. It is translated as CASSLREGSDTQYF. The full variable domain, with the rest looked up from reference TRBV11-1 and TRBJ2-3, is EAEVAQSPRYKITEKSQAVAFWCDPISGHATLYWYRQILGQGPELLVQFQDESVVDDSQLPKDRFSAERLKGVDSTLKIQPAELGDSAMYLCASSLREGSDTQYFGPGTRLTVL.

The chain has TRBV21-1 and TRBJ1-4; the D segment call TRBD1 is taken from the table without a DNA check. TRBV21-1 is marked as a pseudogene. The CDR3 extends over 13 amino acids. The CDR3 is CASSKPRGEKLFF. CDR3 coding DNA: TGTGCCAGCAGCAAGCCCAGGGGTGAAAAACTGTTTTTT.

The sample holds a few counts of this clone. The rearrangement uses TRBV5-5 and TRBJ1-2, with 9 positions matching TRBD1. From germline, CDR1 is SGHKS and CDR2 YYEKEE (reference sequence). J was trimmed by 2 bases and V by 0 bases; bases with no gene match: 2. The CDR3 sequence is 15 residues long. CDR3: CASSLAGTGNYGYTF. CDR3 DNA: TGTGCCAGCAGCTTGGCCGGGACAGGGAACTATGGCTACACCTTC.

This clone has only one observation. This chain links TRBV10-2 with TRBJ1-2; 7 positions match TRBD1. The CDR3 sequence is 15 residues long. With 0 bases clipped from V and 5 bases from J, the junction kept 6 bases outside the gene matches. CDR1 is WSHSY and CDR2 is SAAADI in the germline V gene. The DNA for the CDR3 is TGCGCCAGCAGTGAGTCGGCAGGGGGAGGTTATGGCTACACCTTC. Translated, it gives CASSESAGGGYGYTF.

This sequence joins TRBV5-4 and TRBJ2-7, with a tentative D call TRBD2 (5 bases). The CDR3 has 13 residues. V gave up 7 bases and J gave up 7 bases, with 18 bases separating them. Germline V CDR1 and CDR2: SGHNT, YYREEE (reference sequence). The CDR3 sequence: CASALRITGEQYF. The CDR3 DNA sequence: TGTGCCAGCGCCCTACGGATTACGGGGGAGCAGTACTTC.

The chain is built from TRBV5-1 and TRBJ2-3; 12 bases fit TRBD2. Germline V gene data show CDR1 as SGHRS and CDR2 as YFSETQ. V dropped 4 bases and J dropped 2; count of bases not matched to a gene: 5. This CDR3 comprises 16 residues. The CDR3 here is CASSVLAGGVTDTQYF. The CDR3 bases are TGCGCCAGCAGCGTACTAGCGGGAGGCGTCACAGATACGCAGTATTTT.

This chain links TRBV5-1 with TRBJ1-4; a possible D gene is TRBD1 (6 bases). The CDR3 contains 15 residues. V was trimmed by 4 bases and J by 7 bases, leaving 17 bases between them. Per the germline V gene, CDR1 is SGHRS and CDR2 is YFSETQ. CDR3 sequence (DNA): TGCGCCAGCAGCGCGGACAGTGCCTCTCTTGAAAAACTGTTTTTT. Residues: CASSADSASLEKLFF.

As concerns this clone: Other nucleotide sequences from this sample produce the same CDR3. The rearrangement links TRBV7-9 to TRBJ2-1; TRBD2 agrees at 8 bases. CDR1 and CDR2 (germline): SEHNR, FQNEAQ (reference sequence). This CDR3 is 16 amino acids long. J gave up 1 base and V 3 bases, and 5 bases lay outside the gene matches. As DNA, the CDR3 is TGTGCCAGCAGCTTGTCTTTAGCGGGATCCTACAATGAGCAGTTCTTC. The encoded protein is CASSLSLAGSYNEQFF.